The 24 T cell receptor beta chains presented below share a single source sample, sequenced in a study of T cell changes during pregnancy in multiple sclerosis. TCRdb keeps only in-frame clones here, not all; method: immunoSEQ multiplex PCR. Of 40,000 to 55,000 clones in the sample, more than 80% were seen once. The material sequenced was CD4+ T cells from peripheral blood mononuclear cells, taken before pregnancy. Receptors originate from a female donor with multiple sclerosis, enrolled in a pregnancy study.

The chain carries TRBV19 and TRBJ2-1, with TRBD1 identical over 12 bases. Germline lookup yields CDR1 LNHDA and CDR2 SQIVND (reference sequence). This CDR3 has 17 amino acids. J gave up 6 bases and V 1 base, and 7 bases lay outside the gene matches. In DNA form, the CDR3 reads TGTGCCAGTAGTATAGTGGGGGGACAGGGGGCTCTCAATGAGCAGTTCTTC. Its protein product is CASSIVGGQGALNEQFF.

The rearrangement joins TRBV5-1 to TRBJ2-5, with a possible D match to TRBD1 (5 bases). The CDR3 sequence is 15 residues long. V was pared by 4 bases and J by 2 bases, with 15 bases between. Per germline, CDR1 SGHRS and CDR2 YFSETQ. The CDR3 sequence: CASSTGHPEQETQYF. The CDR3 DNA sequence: TGCGCCAGCAGCACCGGACACCCGGAGCAAGAGACCCAGTACTTC.

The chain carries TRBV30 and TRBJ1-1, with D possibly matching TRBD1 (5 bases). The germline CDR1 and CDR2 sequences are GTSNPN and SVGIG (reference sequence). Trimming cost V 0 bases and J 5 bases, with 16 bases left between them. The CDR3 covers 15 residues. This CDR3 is CAWSVLDTGRTEAFF. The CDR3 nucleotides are TGTGCCTGGAGTGTACTTGATACAGGCAGGACTGAAGCTTTCTTT. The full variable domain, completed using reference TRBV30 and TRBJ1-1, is SQTIHQWPATLVQPVGSPLSLECTVEGTSNPNLYWYRQAAGRGLQLLFYSVGIGQISSEVPQNLSASRPQDRQFILSSKKLLLSDSGFYLCAWSVLDTGRTEAFFGQGTRLTVV.

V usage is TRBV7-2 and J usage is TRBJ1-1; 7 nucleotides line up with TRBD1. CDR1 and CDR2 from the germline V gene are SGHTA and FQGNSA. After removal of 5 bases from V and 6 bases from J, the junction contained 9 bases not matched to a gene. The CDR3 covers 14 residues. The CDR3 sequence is CASSLGQAYSEAFF. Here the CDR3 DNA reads TGTGCCAGCAGCCTCGGACAGGCTTACTCTGAAGCTTTCTTT.

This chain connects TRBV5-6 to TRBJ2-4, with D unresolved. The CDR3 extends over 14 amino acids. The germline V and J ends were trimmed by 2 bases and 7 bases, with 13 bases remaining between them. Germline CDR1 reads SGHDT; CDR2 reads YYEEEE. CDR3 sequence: CASSLSLSRNIQYF. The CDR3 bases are TGTGCCAGCAGCTTAAGCTTATCCAGGAACATTCAGTACTTC.

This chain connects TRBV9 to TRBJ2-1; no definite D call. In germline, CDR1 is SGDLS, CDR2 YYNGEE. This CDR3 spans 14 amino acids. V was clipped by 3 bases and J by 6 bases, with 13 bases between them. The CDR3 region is CASSGYGPPNEQFF. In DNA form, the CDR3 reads TGTGCCAGCAGCGGCTATGGTCCCCCCAATGAGCAGTTCTTC.

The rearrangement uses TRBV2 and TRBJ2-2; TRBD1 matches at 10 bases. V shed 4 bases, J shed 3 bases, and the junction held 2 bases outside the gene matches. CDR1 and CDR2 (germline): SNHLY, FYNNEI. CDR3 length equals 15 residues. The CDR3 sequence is CASSGTGGYTGELFF. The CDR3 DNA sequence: TGTGCCAGCAGTGGGACAGGGGGGTACACCGGGGAGCTGTTTTTT.

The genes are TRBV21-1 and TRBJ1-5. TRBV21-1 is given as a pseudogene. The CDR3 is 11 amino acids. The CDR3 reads CASSPRQPQHF. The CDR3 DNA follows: TGTGCCAGCAGCCCCCGTCAGCCCCAGCATTTT.

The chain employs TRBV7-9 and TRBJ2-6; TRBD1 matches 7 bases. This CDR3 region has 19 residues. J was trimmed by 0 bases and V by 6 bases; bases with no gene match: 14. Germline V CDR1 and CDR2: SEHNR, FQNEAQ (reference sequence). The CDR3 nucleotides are TGTGCCAGCAGACCTATACAGGGGACACCTCTCTCTGGGGCCAACGTCCTGACTTTC. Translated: CASRPIQGTPLSGANVLTF. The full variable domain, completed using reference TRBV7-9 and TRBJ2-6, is DTGVSQNPRHKITKRGQNVTFRCDPISEHNRLYWYRQTLGQGPEFLTYFQNEAQLEKSRLLSDRFSAERPKGSFSTLEIQRTEQGDSAMYLCASRPIQGTPLSGANVLTFGAGSRLTVL.

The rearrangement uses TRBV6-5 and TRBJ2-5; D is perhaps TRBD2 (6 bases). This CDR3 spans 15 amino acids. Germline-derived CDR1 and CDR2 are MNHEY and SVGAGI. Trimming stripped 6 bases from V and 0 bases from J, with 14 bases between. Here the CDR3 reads CASRNGVADQETQYF. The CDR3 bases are TGTGCCAGCAGAAACGGAGTAGCGGACCAAGAGACCCAGTACTTC.

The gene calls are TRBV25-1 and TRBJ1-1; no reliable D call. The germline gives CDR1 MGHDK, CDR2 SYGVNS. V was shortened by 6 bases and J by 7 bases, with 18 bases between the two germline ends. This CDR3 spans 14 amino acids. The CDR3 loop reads CASREAQTGNEAFF. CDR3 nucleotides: TGTGCCAGCAGAGAAGCTCAGACTGGCAATGAAGCTTTCTTT.

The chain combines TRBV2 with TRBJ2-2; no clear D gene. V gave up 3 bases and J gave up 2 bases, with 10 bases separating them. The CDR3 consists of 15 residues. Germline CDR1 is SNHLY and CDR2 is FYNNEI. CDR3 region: CASSDTSLNTGELFF. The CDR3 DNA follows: TGTGCCAGCAGTGATACCAGTTTAAACACCGGGGAGCTGTTTTTT.

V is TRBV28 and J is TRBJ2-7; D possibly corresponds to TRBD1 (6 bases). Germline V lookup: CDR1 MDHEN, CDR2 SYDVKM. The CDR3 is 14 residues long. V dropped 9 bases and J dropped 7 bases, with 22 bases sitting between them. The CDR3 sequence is CASAQGLGLGEQYF. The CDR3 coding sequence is TGTGCCAGTGCACAGGGTTTGGGTTTAGGGGAGCAGTACTTC. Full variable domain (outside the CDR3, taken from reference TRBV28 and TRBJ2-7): DVKVTQSSRYLVKRTGEKVFLECVQDMDHENMFWYRQDPGLGLRLIYFSYDVKMKEKGDIPEGYSVSREKKERFSLILESASTNQTSMYLCASAQGLGLGEQYFGPGTRLTVT.

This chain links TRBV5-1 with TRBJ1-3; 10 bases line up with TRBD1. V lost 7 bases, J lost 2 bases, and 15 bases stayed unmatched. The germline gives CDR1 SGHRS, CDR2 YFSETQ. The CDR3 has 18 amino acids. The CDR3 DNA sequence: TGCGCCAGCGGGAGGGACAGGGGAGCGGCAGTCCCTGGAAACACCATATATTTT. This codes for CASGRDRGAAVPGNTIYF.

CDR3 DNA: TGCAGCGTTGAAGGACTAGCGGGGGGAGCCTACGAGCAGTACTTC. Protein sequence: CSVEGLAGGAYEQYF. The rearrangement uses TRBV29-1 and TRBJ2-7; 13 bases map to TRBD2. CDR3 size: 15 residues. Germline loops: CDR1 SQVTM, CDR2 ANQGSEA. Losses at the gene ends were 1 base for V and 2 bases for J; bases not matched to a gene: 2.

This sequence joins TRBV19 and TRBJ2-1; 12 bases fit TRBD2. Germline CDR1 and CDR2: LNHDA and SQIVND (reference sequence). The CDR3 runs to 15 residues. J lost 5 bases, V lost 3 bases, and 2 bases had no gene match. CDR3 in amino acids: CASSILAGGNNEQFF. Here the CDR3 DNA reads TGTGCCAGTAGTATTCTAGCGGGAGGGAACAATGAGCAGTTCTTC.

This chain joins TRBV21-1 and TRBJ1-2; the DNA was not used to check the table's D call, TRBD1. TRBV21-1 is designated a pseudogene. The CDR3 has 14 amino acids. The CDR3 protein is CASSKDATGYGYTF. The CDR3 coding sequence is TGTGCCAGCAGCAAAGATGCAACAGGCTATGGCTACACCTTC.

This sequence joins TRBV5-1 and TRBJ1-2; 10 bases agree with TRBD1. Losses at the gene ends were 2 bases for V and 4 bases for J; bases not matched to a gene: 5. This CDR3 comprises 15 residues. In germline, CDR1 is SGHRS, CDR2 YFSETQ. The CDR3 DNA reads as TGCGCCAGCAGCTTCGGGACAGGGGCCCCCTATGGCTACACCTTC. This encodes CASSFGTGAPYGYTF.

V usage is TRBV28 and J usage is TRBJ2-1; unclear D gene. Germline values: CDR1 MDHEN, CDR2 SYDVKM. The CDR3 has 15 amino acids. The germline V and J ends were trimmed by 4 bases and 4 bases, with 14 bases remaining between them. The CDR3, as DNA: TGTGCCAGCAGTTCAGTCGCGGATACTTACAATGAGCAGTTCTTC. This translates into CASSSVADTYNEQFF.

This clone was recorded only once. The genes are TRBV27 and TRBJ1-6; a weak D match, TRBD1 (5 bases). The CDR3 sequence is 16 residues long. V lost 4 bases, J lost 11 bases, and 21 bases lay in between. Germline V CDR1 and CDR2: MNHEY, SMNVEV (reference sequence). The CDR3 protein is CASSSPSRQRRAPLHF. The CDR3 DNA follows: TGTGCCAGCAGTTCCCCTTCGAGACAGAGAAGAGCACCCCTCCACTTT.

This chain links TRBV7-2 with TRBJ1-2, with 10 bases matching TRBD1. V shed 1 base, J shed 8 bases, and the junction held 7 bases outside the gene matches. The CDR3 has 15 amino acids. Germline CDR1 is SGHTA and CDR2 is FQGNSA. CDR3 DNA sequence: TGTGCCAGCAGCTTAGTGACAGGGGGCGCAGGGGGCTACACCTTC. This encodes CASSLVTGGAGGYTF.

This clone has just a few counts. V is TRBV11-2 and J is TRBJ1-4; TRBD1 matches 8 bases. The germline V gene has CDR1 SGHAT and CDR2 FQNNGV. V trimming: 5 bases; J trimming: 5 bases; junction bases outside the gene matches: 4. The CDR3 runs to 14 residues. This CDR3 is CASSEQGVNEKLFF. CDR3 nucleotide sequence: TGTGCCAGCAGCGAACAGGGGGTGAATGAAAAACTGTTTTTT. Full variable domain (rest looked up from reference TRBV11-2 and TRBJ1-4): EAGVAQSPRYKIIEKRQSVAFWCNPISGHATLYWYQQILGQGPKLLIQFQNNGVVDDSQLPKDRFSAERLKGVDSTLKIQPAKLEDSAVYLCASSEQGVNEKLFFGSGTQLSVL.

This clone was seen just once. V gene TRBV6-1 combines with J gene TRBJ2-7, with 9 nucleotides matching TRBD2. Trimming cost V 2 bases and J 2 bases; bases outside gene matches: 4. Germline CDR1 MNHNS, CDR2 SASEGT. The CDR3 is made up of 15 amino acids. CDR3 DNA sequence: TGTGCCAGCAGTGAATGGGGCGGGAGGGCCTACGAGCAGTACTTC. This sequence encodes CASSEWGGRAYEQYF.

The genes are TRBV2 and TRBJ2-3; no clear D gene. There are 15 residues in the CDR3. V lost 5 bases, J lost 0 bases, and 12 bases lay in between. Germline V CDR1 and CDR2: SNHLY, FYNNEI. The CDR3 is CASSLISPSTDTQYF. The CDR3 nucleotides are TGTGCCAGCAGTCTAATTAGCCCTAGCACAGATACGCAGTATTTT.